Following are 11 T cell receptor beta chains from one sample sequenced in a study of T cell changes during pregnancy in multiple sclerosis. Only in-frame clones appear in the TCRdb table, and some are missing; sequencing was by immunoSEQ multiplex PCR. Counted here are about 56,000 clones, around 90% occurring once; the ten biggest clones make up 0.2%. Here the sequenced sample was CD4+ T cells from peripheral blood mononuclear cells, taken in the second trimester of pregnancy. These receptors originate from a female donor with multiple sclerosis, enrolled in a pregnancy study.

V is TRBV7-3 and J is TRBJ1-5, with TRBD1 identical over 9 bases. CDR1 SGHTA and CDR2 FQGTGA come from the germline V gene. V shed 5 bases and J 0 bases; nucleotides not matched to a gene: 5. The CDR3 loop spans 16 amino acids. CDR3 region: CASSPQGANSNQPQHF. CDR3 coding DNA: TGTGCCAGCAGCCCACAGGGGGCGAATAGCAATCAGCCCCAGCATTTT.

The CDR3 is CASSPNARVRGNQPQHF. The CDR3 coding sequence is TGTGCCAGCAGCCCTAACGCCAGGGTGCGGGGGAATCAGCCCCAGCATTTT. The chain is built from TRBV28 and TRBJ1-5; tentative D call: TRBD1 (5 bases). V lost 6 bases and J lost 4, with 22 bases in between. Per germline, CDR1 MDHEN and CDR2 SYDVKM. The CDR3 has 17 amino acids.

The J gene is TRBJ2-3, the V gene TRBV5-6, with 13 nucleotides matching TRBD2. Germline CDR1 SGHDT, CDR2 YYEEEE. Losses at the gene ends were 2 bases for V and 4 bases for J; bases not matched to a gene: 4. The CDR3 runs 16 residues. The CDR3 DNA reads TGTGCCAGCAGCTTCATAACTAGCGGGAGGGCAGATACGCAGTATTTT. Amino acids: CASSFITSGRADTQYF.

The rearrangement uses TRBV5-1 and TRBJ2-1; 10 bases agree with TRBD2. Trimming cost V 5 bases and J 7 bases; bases outside gene matches: 12. The CDR3 sequence is 16 residues long. Germline V gene lookup returns CDR1 SGHRS and CDR2 YFSETQ. The CDR3 bases are TGCGCCAGCAGGTTGCGGCCTAGCGGGAGTGGGAATGAGCAGTTCTTC. Its protein is CASRLRPSGSGNEQFF.

This chain joins TRBV7-2 and TRBJ1-5; D remains ambiguous. The germline V gene encodes CDR1 SGHTA and CDR2 FQGNSA. V was pared by 1 base and J by 6 bases, with 10 bases between. The CDR3 runs to 14 residues. The CDR3 spells CASSLGGPGQPQHF. The CDR3 nucleotides read TGTGCCAGCAGCTTAGGAGGCCCCGGTCAGCCCCAGCATTTT.

The J gene is TRBJ2-1, the V gene TRBV2, with a tentative D call TRBD2 (6 bases). Germline values: CDR1 SNHLY, CDR2 FYNNEI. The V end was cut by 3 bases, the J end by 6 bases, with 12 bases between. The CDR3 totals 14 residues. Here the CDR3 DNA reads TGTGCCAGCAGTGAGTGGGGACTCCCCAATGAGCAGTTCTTC. Amino acid sequence: CASSEWGLPNEQFF.

V usage is TRBV2 and J usage is TRBJ1-5; 9 bases are a match to TRBD1. The V gene's germline CDR1 is SNHLY and CDR2 FYNNEI. The CDR3 is 15 amino acids. The J segment lost 3 bases and the V segment lost 6 bases, leaving 6 bases of the junction unmatched. Written as DNA, the CDR3 is TGTGCCAGCAGCGCACAGGGGGCGGTCAATCAGCCCCAGCATTTT. It is translated as CASSAQGAVNQPQHF.

CDR3: CASSKRDRGNEQFF. In DNA form, the CDR3 reads TGTGCCAGCAGCAAAAGGGACAGGGGGAATGAGCAGTTCTTC. The J gene is TRBJ2-1, the V gene TRBV11-3; the match to TRBD1 covers 11 bases. Germline trimming cut 5 bases from V and 7 bases from J; bases unmatched to any gene: 4. Germline lookup yields CDR1 SGHNT and CDR2 YENEEA. CDR3 size: 14 residues.

The chain links TRBV19 to TRBJ2-3, with D uncertain. The ends were cut back, 3 bases at V and 2 bases at J, with 9 bases in the middle. CDR1 is LNHDA, CDR2 SQIVND, per germline (reference sequence). This CDR3 region has 14 residues. The CDR3 nucleotides read TGTGCCAGTAGTATGTTAGTTACCACAGATACGCAGTATTTT. It yields the protein CASSMLVTTDTQYF.

The chain links TRBV7-3 to TRBJ2-1, with 7 bases aligning to TRBD2. Trimming at V came to 4 bases and at J to 1 base, leaving 7 bases not matched to a gene. This CDR3 comprises 16 residues. Germline V CDR1 and CDR2: SGHTA, FQGTGA. CDR3 in amino acids: CASSSYPSGSYNEQFF. CDR3 nucleotide sequence: TGTGCCAGCAGCTCCTACCCTAGCGGATCCTACAATGAGCAGTTCTTC.

The rearrangement links TRBV6-6 to TRBJ2-3, with 9 bases aligning to TRBD2. The V and J ends lost 0 bases and 1 base, in that order; junction bases with no gene match: 2. Germline V lookup: CDR1 MNHNY, CDR2 SVGAGI (reference sequence). The CDR3 length is 16 residues. CDR3 sequence reads: CASSYSAGGGTDTQYF. The CDR3 DNA reads as TGTGCCAGCAGTTACTCGGCGGGGGGGGGCACAGATACGCAGTATTTT.